One sample yielded the 5 T cell receptor beta chains listed below, sequenced in a study of cytomegalovirus exposure and HLA in healthy donors. The PCR employed 60 Vbeta primers together with 13 Jbeta primers. Libraries were prepared by immunoSEQ multiplex PCR; TCRdb keeps only in-frame clonotypes and omits some of them. The sample records some 140,000 clones, about four fifths being singletons. Input material: PBMCs. The receptors shown here come from a man aged 18 to 30 in good health and CMV-seronegative.

The rearrangement links TRBV7-9 to TRBJ1-2; D is perhaps TRBD1 (6 bases). The CDR3 sequence is 14 residues long. The germline V and J ends were trimmed by 5 bases and 7 bases, with 17 bases remaining between them. CDR1 and CDR2 (germline): SEHNR, FQNEAQ (reference sequence). The CDR3 region is CASSPQGGEGGYTF. The CDR3, as DNA: TGTGCCAGCAGCCCTCAAGGGGGGGAGGGTGGCTACACCTTC.

The chain employs TRBV13 and TRBJ1-1; D is unresolved. The germline CDR1 and CDR2 sequences are PRHDT and FYEKMQ (reference sequence). V shed 5 bases and J shed 0 bases, with 7 bases lying between them. The CDR3 length is 13 residues. The CDR3: CASSNSLNTEAFF. The CDR3 coding sequence is TGTGCCAGCAGCAACAGTTTGAACACTGAAGCTTTCTTT.

The rearrangement uses TRBV5-1 and TRBJ1-2; D unresolved. The V end was cut by 2 bases, the J end by 0 bases, with 5 bases between. Per germline, CDR1 SGHRS and CDR2 YFSETQ. CDR3 length equals 13 residues. CDR3 in amino acids: CASSFGPNYGYTF. CDR3 bases: TGCGCCAGCAGCTTTGGCCCTAACTATGGCTACACCTTC.

V is TRBV7-9 and J is TRBJ2-2; 7 bases line up with TRBD2. This CDR3 region has 16 residues. The trim removed 8 bases at V and 2 bases at J, leaving 11 bases unmatched. Germline CDR1 is SEHNR and CDR2 is FQNEAQ (reference sequence). This chain's CDR3 is CASGGSGPRNTGELFF. CDR3 nucleotide sequence: TGTGCCAGCGGCGGGAGCGGCCCGCGTAACACCGGGGAGCTGTTTTTT.

This rearrangement joins TRBV2 to TRBJ1-5; D remains ambiguous. The V and J ends lost 1 base and 6 bases respectively, with 10 bases between them. Germline lookup yields CDR1 SNHLY and CDR2 FYNNEI. The CDR3 runs to 14 residues. CDR3 nucleotide sequence: TGTGCCAGCAGTGAAGGGAGGGTAGGTCAGCCCCAGCATTTT. Residues: CASSEGRVGQPQHF. Full variable domain (rest looked up from reference TRBV2 and TRBJ1-5): EPEVTQTPSHQVTQMGQEVILRCVPISNHLYFYWYRQILGQKVEFLVSFYNNEISEKSEIFDDQFSVERPDGSNFTLKIRSTKLEDSAMYFCASSEGRVGQPQHFGDGTRLSIL.